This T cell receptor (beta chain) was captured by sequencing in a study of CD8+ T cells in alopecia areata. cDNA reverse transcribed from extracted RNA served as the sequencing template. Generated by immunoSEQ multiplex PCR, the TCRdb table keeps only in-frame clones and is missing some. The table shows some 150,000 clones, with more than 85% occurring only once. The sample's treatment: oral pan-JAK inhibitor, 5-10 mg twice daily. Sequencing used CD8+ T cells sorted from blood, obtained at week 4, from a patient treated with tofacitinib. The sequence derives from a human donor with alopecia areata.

Here the CDR3 DNA reads TGTGCCAGCAAAGGGACAGGGGGCGGCGGTCAGCCCCAGCATTTT. Residues: CASKGTGGGGQPQHF. The rearrangement uses TRBV4-2 and TRBJ1-5, with 12 bases lining up with TRBD1. The CDR3 totals 15 residues. The V gene end was trimmed by 7 bases and the J gene end by 6 bases; junction bases not matched to a gene: 7. Germline V gene lookup returns CDR1 LGHNA and CDR2 YNFKEQ.